This T cell receptor beta chain was identified in a study of shared clonotypes between healthy human individuals. V shed 1 base and J shed 4 bases, with 10 bases lying between them. Per the germline V gene, CDR1 is SGHNT and CDR2 is YENEEA. This CDR3 comprises 14 residues. Profiling relied on immunoSEQ multiplex PCR, and the TCRdb table lists in-frame clones only, not all of them. The sample carries 2,500,000 or so clones, over 85% recorded once. As regards this clone: Antigen: not known. The identical CDR3 is also encoded by other nucleotide sequences in the sample.

Findings of the study overall: Approximately 5% of naive CD4 clonotypes were shared across a handful of donors.

This TCR was recovered from a young man in good health. Some clones in this sample may be carry-over from other donors' samples. The chain joins TRBV11-3 to TRBJ2-5; the D gene could be TRBD1 or TRBD2 (5 bases each). Sequencing was done on a sample of naive CD4+ T cells from PBMCs. Subset specified: CD45RA+ positively selected. The chain's CDR3 is CASSLGGYGETQYF. In DNA, the CDR3 is TGTGCCAGCAGCTTAGGGGGGTACGGAGAGACCCAGTACTTC.